This T cell receptor (beta chain) derives from a study of T cell responses to AZD1222 COVID-19 vaccine. The overall study: Pooled in the analysis were second doses at about 4 or about 12 weeks. Whole-study results and caveats: At 160-218 and 743-854, vaccine-associated CD4 TCRs were dominant, and they spanned spike.

Regarding this clone: What it binds is unknown.

Here immunoSEQ multiplex PCR was the method, and the copy in TCRdb shows in-frame clones only, minus some. The data show roughly 130,000 clones, with over 75% seen just once and under 2% held by the top ten. V lost 4 bases, J lost 4 bases, and 8 bases lay in between. Looked up from germline, CDR1 is LNHDA and CDR2 is SQIVND (reference sequence). This CDR3 comprises 13 residues. This TCR was recovered from an adult in good health. The chain has TRBV19 and TRBJ1-3; D gene uncertain. Here the sequenced sample was peripheral blood, taken on day 0 of AZD1222 vaccination. The CDR3 loop reads CASSTTPGNTIYF. CDR3 in DNA: TGTGCCAGTAGTACCACACCGGGAAACACCATATATTTT.